Detailed here is one T cell receptor beta chain. What it binds is unknown. A much more abundant neighbour one base away suggests this may be a read error. The source of the sample is a study of blood T cells in healthy people across ages. Study observations and caveats: Without sorted subsets, naive and antigen-experienced compartments could not be conclusively compared. Per million T cells, TCR beta diversity dropped roughly linearly as age increased.

Per germline, CDR1 KGHDR and CDR2 SFDVKD. The CDR3 is 17 amino acids. V dropped 3 bases and J dropped 2 bases, with 17 bases sitting between them. Next came a second PCR, run for about 7 to 12 cycles, which used a sample-barcoded 5' primer along with a J-beta primer mix. With 12 random nucleotides, a template-switch adaptor tagged each individual cDNA molecule. TCRdb reprocessed the 5' RACE reads via MiXCR and lists one record per CDR3 protein. The sample includes roughly 650,000 distinct CDR3 sequences, about 34% of them seen just once. The sample consisted of blood. This chain connects TRBV24-1 to TRBJ2-3, with a tentative D call TRBD1 (6 bases). The TCR sequence derives from a woman of 80 years or more in good health. CDR3 in amino acids: CATSDRPWGPDTDTQYF. The CDR3 DNA reads TGTGCCACCAGTGATCGGCCGTGGGGGCCGGACACAGATACGCAGTATTTT.